This T cell receptor (beta chain) was captured in a study of cytotoxic CD8 clonotypes in ibrutinib-treated CLL. Whole-study context: The subjects consisted of approximately twelve relapsed/refractory and roughly 14 treatment-naive individuals, with around 17 IGHV unmutated.

Researchers set a sequencing depth target of 1 in 200,000 to 1 in 1 million T cells. Clones were read by immunoSEQ multiplex PCR, and TCRdb kept only the in-frame ones, dropping some. This table holds fewer than 150,000 clones, approximately 80% found once. V was cut by 0 bases and J by 4 bases, with 10 bases left in between. Germline values: CDR1 LGHNA, CDR2 YSLEER. This CDR3 has 16 amino acids. This TCR came from a human donor with chronic lymphocytic leukemia. This specimen was PBMCs, taken after 24 months of ibrutinib treatment. The chain recombines TRBV4-3 with TRBJ2-6; D remains unclear. CDR3 sequence: CASSQDFSTGANVLTF. The CDR3 DNA reads as TGCGCCAGCAGCCAAGACTTCTCCACAGGGGCCAACGTCCTGACTTTC.